This T cell receptor (beta chain) was sequenced for a study of OX40 agonist ivuxolimab in advanced cancers. Study at large: A history of anti-PD-1, anti-PD-L1 or anti-CTLA-4 therapy was acceptable, and about 40% had some. Notes on the study in general: Mean expanded clone counts were higher in CD8+ than CD4+ T cells.

Exclusion of a patient followed from autoimmune disease history or systemic immunosuppression. Clones were sequenced by immunoSEQ multiplex PCR, and TCRdb holds only the in-frame ones, with some missing. In the table there are about 67,000 clones, approximately 80% of which are singletons. V lost 0 bases to trimming and J lost 1 base, with 10 bases between them. This CDR3 spans 16 amino acids. Germline lookup yields CDR1 SGDLS and CDR2 YYNGEE. To note about this clone: Its target is unknown.

The sample in question was CD4+ or CD8+ T cells sorted from blood, obtained in a trial of the OX40 agonist ivuxolimab. The chain has TRBV9 and TRBJ2-2; D ambiguous. This receptor was identified in an adult with an advanced solid tumor such as melanoma, head and neck, liver or kidney cancer. CDR3 sequence reads: CASSVGSRMNTGELFF. As DNA, the CDR3 is TGTGCCAGCAGCGTAGGTAGCAGGATGAACACCGGGGAGCTGTTTTTT.